The clone carrying this T cell receptor (beta chain) showed up many times. Its cognate antigen is unknown. The data originate from a study of early T cells in non-severe SARS-CoV-2 infection. In the study overall: Bulk RNA isolated from unsorted whole blood underwent sequencing; chains were not paired.

Study conclusions and caveats: The study's VDJdb matching favored anti-spike CD8 responses and missed private and CD4 specificities.

Attachment of unique molecular identifiers to individual cDNA molecules was performed. From the 5' RACE reads, TCRdb called clonotypes with MiXCR, one entry per CDR3 protein. The table has 20,000 to 25,000 distinct CDR3 sequences, over 4% seen once; the top ten hold about 3.9%. Sequenced input: whole blood. The clonotype comes from an adult who was a healthcare worker with PCR-confirmed SARS-CoV-2 infection or an uninfected control (not recorded which).

This CDR3 is CASALLDSTEAFF. CDR3 in DNA: TGTGCTAGTGCCCTCTTGGATAGCACTGAAGCTTTCTTT. This chain connects TRBV12-5 to TRBJ1-1, with D unclear. Trimming stripped 7 bases from V and 4 bases from J, with 13 bases between. The CDR3 is made up of 13 amino acids. Per germline, CDR1 LGHNT and CDR2 FRNRAP.